This TCR beta chain is from a study of blood T cell repertoires in COVID-19 (dated by TCRdb to about 2020). Study-wide context: The collaborator samples originated in the United States, Italy and Spain and spanned the acute and convalescent phases of COVID-19. Samples were obtained from the ongoing ImmuneRACE study (first 160 participants) and from some 1,300 subjects provided by 6 global collaborators. The repertoires were released in a freely available public database intended as a resource for research on the immune response to SARS-CoV-2. The dataset comprised deeply sampled blood TCRbeta repertoires from subjects exposed to, actively infected with, or recovered from COVID-19. A de-identified subject ID, COVID-19 status, age in years and sex were almost always included in the sample metadata. Where HLA class I and class II types were available, the types were taken from metadata supplied by the sample provider, not from assay-based typing. The prospective study material was composed of cDNA or gDNA derived from T cells, B-cell-depleted T cells, or PBMCs. Results and caveats for the whole study, not just this receptor: The amount of clinical and demographic metadata varied by source and participant and was provided uncurated.

Whole blood was collected in K2EDTA tubes by collaborating institutions according to the institutions' own protocols. For TCRbeta analysis, collaborators shipped samples as frozen whole blood, isolated PBMCs, or DNA extracted from either of those sample types. TCRbeta CDR3 regions were amplified from genomic DNA using the immunoSEQ Assay, a bias-controlled multiplex PCR. As for the original processing: The number of nucleated cells in each sample was estimated from the amplification of reference gene primers within the assay. To quantify the absolute abundance of each unique TCRbeta CDR3 rearrangement, sequence reads were collapsed and filtered. For each sample, productive Simpson clonality was calculated by taking the square root of Simpson's diversity index across productive rearrangements. Imported from immuneACCESS, the table was reduced by TCRdb to in-frame sequences with V and J called. These copies leave out some clones; in studies compared against another copy, an unresolved V gene accounts for under half, and the cause of the remainder is not known. D and trimming come from the DNA, and the V and J calls and clone size come from that table. Across this sample there are approximately 150,000 clones, with around 84% seen only once. Roughly a fifth of the sample goes to the ten largest clones.

To note about this clone: What this receptor recognizes is not known. No clone much larger than this one lies a single base away; base qualities are absent.

Clipping removes 6 bases from V and 3 bases from J, with 7 as the unmatched junction base count. The germline V gene yields WSHSY for CDR1 and SAAADI for CDR2. The CDR3 has 15 amino acids, counting the end cysteine and phenylalanine. The sequence is cut down to CDR3 DNA, 45 bases in frame from base 1. The sequence came from a woman at least 80 years old with acute or convalescent COVID-19. The chain links TRBV10-2 with TRBJ1-3; the junction holds 8 bases that match TRBD1. The sequenced sample was peripheral blood. The nucleotide sequence is TGCGCCAGCAGAAAAATGACAGGGGATGGAAACACCATATATTTT. This gives the protein CASRKMTGDGNTIYF.